These T cell receptor beta chains were read from a single sample in a study of glioma-infiltrating T cells after dendritic cell vaccination. Method: immunoSEQ multiplex PCR; TCRdb's copy keeps in-frame clones and lacks some. The sample includes tens of thousands of clones, about 80% seen only once; the top ten take roughly 14%. This specimen was blood, taken after dendritic cell vaccination. These receptors all stem from a human donor with glioblastoma. Both conserved end residues are part of each CDR3. Each record gives: V gene, clone size, D gene, J gene, CDR3 protein, CDR3 DNA. The D gene is left open where the match is weak. Rows may omit the clone size; those that give it use once, few, many or a size class.

TRBV4-3,few,.,TRBJ2-1,CASSQDLNEQFF,TGCGCCAGCAGCCAAGATTTAAATGAGCAGTTCTTC
TRBV19,once,TRBD1,TRBJ2-7,CASSPTGGDSYEQYF,TGTGCCAGTAGCCCGACAGGGGGCGACTCCTACGAGCAGTACTTC
TRBV15,.,TRBD1,TRBJ1-4,CATINAGTANEKLFF,TGTGCCACTATTAATGCCGGGACAGCAAATGAAAAACTGTTTTTT
TRBV28,.,.,TRBJ1-2,CASSSHLGYTF,TGTGCCAGCAGTTCACATCTTGGCTACACCTTC
TRBV5-1,.,.,TRBJ2-5,CASSLPGGVGAETQYF,TGCGCCAGCAGCCTACCCGGTGGGGTGGGGGCAGAGACCCAGTACTTC
TRBV6-1,.,.,TRBJ1-5,CASSEPYRADQPQHF,TGTGCCAGCAGTGAACCCTACAGGGCCGATCAGCCCCAGCATTTT
TRBV10-3,.,.,TRBJ1-5,CAISENRDSNQPQHF,TGTGCCATCAGTGAAAACAGGGATAGCAATCAGCCCCAGCATTTT
TRBV19,once,TRBD1,TRBJ1-1,CASSIPGQGATEAFF,TGTGCCAGTAGTATCCCCGGACAGGGGGCAACTGAAGCTTTCTTT
TRBV6-1,.,.,TRBJ2-7,CASSENRVSEQYF,TGTGCCAGCAGTGAAAACAGGGTTAGCGAGCAGTACTTC
TRBV14,few,.,TRBJ1-3,CASSQVGQPGDTIYF,TGTGCCAGCAGCCAAGTGGGACAACCTGGAGACACCATATATTTT
TRBV4-3,.,TRBD2,TRBJ2-7,CASSRTSGGYEQYF,TGCGCCAGCAGCCGGACTAGCGGGGGATACGAGCAGTACTTC
TRBV6-1,.,.,TRBJ1-2,CASSDVGFYGGGYTF,TGTGCCAGCAGTGATGTAGGGTTCTATGGAGGGGGCTACACCTTC
TRBV14,.,TRBD2,TRBJ2-3,CASSQWQRGGTDTQYF,TGTGCCAGCAGCCAATGGCAGCGGGGGGGCACAGATACGCAGTATTTT
TRBV5-1,once,TRBD1,TRBJ2-1,CASSLADREYNEQFF,TGCGCCAGCAGCTTGGCGGACAGGGAATACAATGAGCAGTTCTTC
TRBV15,.,TRBD2,TRBJ2-3,CATSRDRLAGATDTQYF,TGTGCCACCAGCAGAGATAGGCTAGCGGGGGCAACAGATACGCAGTATTTT
TRBV5-1,.,.,TRBJ2-5,CASSSTGTPITSQYF,TGCGCCAGCAGCTCAACCGGGACTCCCATTACGTCCCAGTACTTC
TRBV2,once,.,TRBJ1-1,CASSRDGYGTEAFF,TGTGCCAGCAGCAGGGATGGGTATGGCACTGAAGCTTTCTTT